This TCR beta chain was recorded in a study of control samples from healthy donors and cancer patients. The CDR3 runs to 14 residues. The V gene lost 0 bases and the J gene lost 3 bases, with 8 bases spanning the gap. Germline CDR1 LGHNA, CDR2 YSLEER. Measured with immunoSEQ multiplex PCR; TCRdb has only the in-frame clones, and not every one. This sample has approximately 69,000 clones; roughly 90% occur once, and the top ten carry approximately 5.1%. The rearrangement links TRBV4-3 to TRBJ1-2; no clear D. The sample comprised PBMCs. This TCR came from a man in his 60s with colorectal cancer. This CDR3 reads CASSQDVGDYGYTF. In DNA form, the CDR3 reads TGCGCCAGCAGCCAAGATGTCGGGGACTATGGCTACACCTTC.